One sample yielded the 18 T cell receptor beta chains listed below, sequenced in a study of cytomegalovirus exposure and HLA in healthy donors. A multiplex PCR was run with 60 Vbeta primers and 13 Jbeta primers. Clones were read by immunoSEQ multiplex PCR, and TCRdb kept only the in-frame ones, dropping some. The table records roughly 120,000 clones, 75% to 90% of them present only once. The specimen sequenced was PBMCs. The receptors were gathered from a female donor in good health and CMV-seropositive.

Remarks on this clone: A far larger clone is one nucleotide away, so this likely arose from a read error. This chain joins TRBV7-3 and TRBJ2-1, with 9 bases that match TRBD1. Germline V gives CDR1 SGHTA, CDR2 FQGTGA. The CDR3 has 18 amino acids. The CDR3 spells CSSSLSNTGDREDNEQFF. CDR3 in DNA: TGTTCCAGCAGCTTAAGTAACACGGGGGACAGGGAAGACAATGAGCAGTTCTTC.

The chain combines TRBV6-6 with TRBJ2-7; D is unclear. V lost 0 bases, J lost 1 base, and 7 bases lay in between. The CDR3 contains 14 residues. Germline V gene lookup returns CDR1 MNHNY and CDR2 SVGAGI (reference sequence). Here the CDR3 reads CASSYSYSSYEQYF. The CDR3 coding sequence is TGTGCCAGCAGTTACTCGTACAGTTCCTACGAGCAGTACTTC.

CDR3 sequence: CASSGDIQSVGYTF. For the CDR3, the DNA is TGTGCCAGCAGTGGAGATATTCAATCCGTAGGCTACACCTTC. J is TRBJ1-2 and V is TRBV2; no reliable D call. The CDR3 totals 14 residues. V lost 4 bases to trimming and J lost 8 bases, with 17 bases between them. CDR1 and CDR2 from the germline V gene are SNHLY and FYNNEI. Complete variable domain (other parts from reference TRBV2 and TRBJ1-2): EPEVTQTPSHQVTQMGQEVILRCVPISNHLYFYWYRQILGQKVEFLVSFYNNEISEKSEIFDDQFSVERPDGSNFTLKIRSTKLEDSAMYFCASSGDIQSVGYTFGSGTRLTVV.

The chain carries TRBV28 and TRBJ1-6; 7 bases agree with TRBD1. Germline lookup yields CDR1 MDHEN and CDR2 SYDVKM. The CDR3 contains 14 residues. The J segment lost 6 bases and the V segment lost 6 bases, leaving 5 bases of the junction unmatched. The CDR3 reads CASSTGQINSPLHF. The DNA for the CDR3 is TGTGCCAGCAGCACGGGACAGATTAATTCACCCCTCCACTTT.

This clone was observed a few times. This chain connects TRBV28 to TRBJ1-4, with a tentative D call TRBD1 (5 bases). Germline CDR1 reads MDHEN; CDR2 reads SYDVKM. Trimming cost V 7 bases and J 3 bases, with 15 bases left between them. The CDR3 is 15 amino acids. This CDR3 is CASIPWGAANEKLFF. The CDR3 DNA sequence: TGTGCCAGCATTCCCTGGGGCGCAGCTAATGAAAAACTGTTTTTT.

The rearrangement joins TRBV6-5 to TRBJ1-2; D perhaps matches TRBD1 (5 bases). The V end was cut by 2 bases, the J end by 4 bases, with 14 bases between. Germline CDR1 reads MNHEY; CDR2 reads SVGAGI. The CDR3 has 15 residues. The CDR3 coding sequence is TGTGCCAGCAGTTACGGAGGGGCAGAATTCTATGGCTACACCTTC. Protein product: CASSYGGAEFYGYTF.

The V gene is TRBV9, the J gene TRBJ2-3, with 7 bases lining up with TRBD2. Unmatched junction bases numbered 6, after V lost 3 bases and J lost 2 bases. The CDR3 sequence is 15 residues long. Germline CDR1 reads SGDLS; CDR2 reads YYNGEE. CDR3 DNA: TGTGCCAGCAGCGCCACAGCGGGGCCCACAGATACGCAGTATTTT. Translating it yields CASSATAGPTDTQYF.

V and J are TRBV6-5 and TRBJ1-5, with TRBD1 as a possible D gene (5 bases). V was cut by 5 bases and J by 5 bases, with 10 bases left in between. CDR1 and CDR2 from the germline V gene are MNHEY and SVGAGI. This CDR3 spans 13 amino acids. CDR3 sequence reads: CASSRQHDQPQHF. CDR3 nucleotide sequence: TGTGCCAGCAGTCGACAGCACGATCAGCCCCAGCATTTT.

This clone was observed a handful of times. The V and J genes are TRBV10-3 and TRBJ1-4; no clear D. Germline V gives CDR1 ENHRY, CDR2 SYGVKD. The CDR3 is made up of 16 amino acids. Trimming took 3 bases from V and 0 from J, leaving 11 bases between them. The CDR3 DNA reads TGTGCCATCAGTGATCAGTACGCTCCAACTAATGAAAAACTGTTTTTT. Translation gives CAISDQYAPTNEKLFF.

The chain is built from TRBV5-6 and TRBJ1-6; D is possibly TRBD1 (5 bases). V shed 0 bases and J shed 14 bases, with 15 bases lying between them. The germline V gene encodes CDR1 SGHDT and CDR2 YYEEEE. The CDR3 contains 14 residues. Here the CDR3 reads CASSLGQAGVTLHF. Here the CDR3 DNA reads TGTGCCAGCAGCTTGGGTCAGGCGGGGGTCACCCTCCACTTT.

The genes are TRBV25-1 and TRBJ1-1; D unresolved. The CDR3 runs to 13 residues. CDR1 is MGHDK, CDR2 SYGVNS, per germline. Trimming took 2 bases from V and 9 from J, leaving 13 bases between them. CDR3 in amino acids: CASSEGARRQAFF. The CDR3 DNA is TGTGCCAGCAGTGAAGGAGCAAGGCGACAAGCTTTCTTT.

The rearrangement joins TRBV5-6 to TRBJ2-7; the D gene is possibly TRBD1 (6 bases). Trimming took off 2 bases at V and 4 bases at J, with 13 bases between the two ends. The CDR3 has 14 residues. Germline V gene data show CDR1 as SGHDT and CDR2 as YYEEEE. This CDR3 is CASSLMGAIYEQYF. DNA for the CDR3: TGTGCCAGCAGCTTAATGGGGGCGATTTACGAGCAGTACTTC. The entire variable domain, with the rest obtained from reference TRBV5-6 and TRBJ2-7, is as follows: DAGVTQSPTHLIKTRGQQVTLRCSPKSGHDTVSWYQQALGQGPQFIFQYYEEEERQRGNFPDRFSGHQFPNYSSELNVNALLLGDSALYLCASSLMGAIYEQYFGPGTRLTVT.

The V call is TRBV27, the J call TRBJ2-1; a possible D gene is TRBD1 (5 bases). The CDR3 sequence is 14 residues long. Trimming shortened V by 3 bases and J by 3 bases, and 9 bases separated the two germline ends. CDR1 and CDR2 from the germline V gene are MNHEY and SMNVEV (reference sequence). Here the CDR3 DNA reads TGTGCCAGCAGTTTTAGCAGGGTCTACAATGAGCAGTTCTTC. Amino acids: CASSFSRVYNEQFF.

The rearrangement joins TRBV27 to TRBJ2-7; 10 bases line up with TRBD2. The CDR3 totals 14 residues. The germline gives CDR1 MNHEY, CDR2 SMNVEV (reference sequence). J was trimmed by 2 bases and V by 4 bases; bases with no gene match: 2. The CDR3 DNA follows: TGTGCCAGCAGTTCTACTAGCGGGGCCTACGAGCAGTACTTC. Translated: CASSSTSGAYEQYF.

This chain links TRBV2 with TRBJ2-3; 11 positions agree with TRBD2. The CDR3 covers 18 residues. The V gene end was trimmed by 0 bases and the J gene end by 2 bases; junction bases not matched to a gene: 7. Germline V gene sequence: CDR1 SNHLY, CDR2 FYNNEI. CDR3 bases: TGTGCCAGCAGTGAAGCGAGTCTAGCGGGGGGCCTCACAGATACGCAGTATTTT. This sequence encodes CASSEASLAGGLTDTQYF.

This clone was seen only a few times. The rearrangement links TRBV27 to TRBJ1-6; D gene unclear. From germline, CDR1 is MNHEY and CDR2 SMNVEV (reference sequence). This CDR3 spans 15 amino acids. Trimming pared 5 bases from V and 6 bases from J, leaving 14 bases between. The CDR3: CASSLFYSSNSPLHF. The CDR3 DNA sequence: TGTGCCAGCAGTCTATTTTATTCTAGTAATTCACCCCTCCACTTT.

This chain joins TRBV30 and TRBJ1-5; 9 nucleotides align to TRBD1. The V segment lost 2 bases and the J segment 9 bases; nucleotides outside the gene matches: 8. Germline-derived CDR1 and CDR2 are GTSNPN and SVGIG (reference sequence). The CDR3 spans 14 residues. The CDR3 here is CAWSSDRGARPQHF. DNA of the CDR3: TGTGCCTGGAGTTCGGACAGGGGTGCTCGGCCCCAGCATTTT.

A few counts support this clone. CDR3 DNA sequence: TGCGCCAGCAGCCAAGTCCCGGGACAGGAGAATTACGAGCAGTACTTC. It specifies CASSQVPGQENYEQYF. V gene TRBV4-1 combines with J gene TRBJ2-7, with 8 positions matching TRBD1. Losses at the gene ends were 1 base for V and 4 bases for J; bases not matched to a gene: 9. Germline CDR1 is MGHRA and CDR2 is YSYEKL. CDR3 length: 16 amino acids.